The text below deals with one T cell receptor (beta chain). Produced via immunoSEQ multiplex PCR; TCRdb's table is partial and in-frame only. The sample has about 260,000 clones; approximately 86% are singletons. This record belongs to a study of blood T cell repertoires in COVID-19. The germline V gene has CDR1 ENHRY and CDR2 SYGVKD. CDR3 length: 17 amino acids. Trimming cost V 2 bases and J 0 bases; bases outside gene matches: 6. The chain couples TRBV10-3 to TRBJ1-3; 8 bases map to TRBD1. Sequencing was done on a sample of peripheral blood. The receptor's source is a woman in her sixties or seventies with COVID-19, enrolled during active disease. The CDR3 sequence: CAISEDRQGSSGNTIYF. The DNA of the CDR3 is TGTGCCATCAGTGAGGACCGACAGGGGAGCTCTGGAAACACCATATATTTT.